This note documents a single T cell receptor beta chain sequence. Antigen unknown. Trimming took 2 bases from V and 5 from J; bases not matched to a gene: 14. Germline V gene data show CDR1 as SGDLS and CDR2 as YYNGEE. This CDR3 is built from 17 residues. These data come from a study of OX40 agonist ivuxolimab in advanced cancers. On the study more broadly: It was permissible to have had prior anti-PD-1, anti-PD-L1 or anti-CTLA-4 therapy, and less than 45% had some. Study-wide findings and caveats: The mean number of expanded clones was higher in CD8+ T cells than in CD4+. Not determined was the antigen specificity of the expanded peripheral T cells. Some patients who did not respond also had low normalized T-cell clonal expansion.

Method: immunoSEQ multiplex PCR; TCRdb's copy keeps in-frame clones and lacks some. The table records roughly 57,000 clones, just under 80% of them present only once. The sample consisted of CD4+ or CD8+ T cells sorted from blood, taken in a trial of the OX40 agonist ivuxolimab. This sequence joins TRBV9 and TRBJ2-5, with 8 bases aligning to TRBD1. The TCR sequence derives from an adult with an advanced solid tumor such as melanoma, head and neck, liver or kidney cancer. The CDR3 DNA sequence: TGTGCCAGCAGCGTTTCGCCAGGGCAGGGGGCAGGGGAGACCCAGTACTTC. Protein: CASSVSPGQGAGETQYF.